The 26 T cell receptor beta chains below were found in one sample sequenced in a study of persistence of HIV-infected CD4 T cells. Overlapping HIV-1 Gag 15-mer peptides at roughly 1 ug per peptide per mL were used. Memory cells lacking CD40L and CD69 with high CD45RO were sorted. This was the immunoSEQ version 4 assay in survey mode. Repertoires were generated with immunoSEQ multiplex PCR, while TCRdb's copy carries only in-frame clones and drops some. Of just under 65,000 clones listed, less than 85% are singletons. These receptors' antigens are unknown. Here the sequenced sample was CD4+ T cells sorted from PBMCs after approximately 20-hour stimulation, taken from a patient who received antiretroviral therapy. The receptors come from an adult man with HIV who was CMV-seropositive.

This clone was detected only a few times. This chain joins TRBV6-6 and TRBJ2-7; no clear D. The CDR3 extends over 13 amino acids. In germline, CDR1 is MNHNY, CDR2 SVGAGI (reference sequence). Between the trimmed V and J ends, which lost 6 bases and 3 bases, there was a span of 12 bases. This CDR3 reads CASRRQDLYEQYF. CDR3 in DNA: TGTGCCAGCAGGAGACAAGACCTCTACGAGCAGTACTTC.

This clone was observed once. The rearrangement uses TRBV5-1 and TRBJ1-1; tentative D call: TRBD1 (5 bases). The V gene's germline CDR1 is SGHRS and CDR2 YFSETQ. Trimming shortened V by 5 bases and J by 5 bases, and 16 bases separated the two germline ends. The CDR3 has 14 residues. CDR3 sequence (DNA): TGCGCCAGCAGAACGACGGGAGGACAAACTGAAGCTTTCTTT. Protein product: CASRTTGGQTEAFF. The full variable domain, its missing parts supplied by reference TRBV5-1 and TRBJ1-1, is KAGVTQTPRYLIKTRGQQVTLSCSPISGHRSVSWYQQTPGQGLQFLFEYFSETQRNKGNFPGRFSGRQFSNSRSEMNVSTLELGDSALYLCASRTTGGQTEAFFGQGTRLTVV.

The J gene is TRBJ2-7, the V gene TRBV5-1; D could derive from TRBD1 or TRBD2 (5 bases each). V lost 0 bases to trimming and J lost 4 bases, with 17 bases between them. CDR1 SGHRS and CDR2 YFSETQ come from the germline V gene. This CDR3 is 16 amino acids long. CDR3 residues: CASSLAKPDGAYEQYF. Here the CDR3 DNA reads TGCGCCAGCAGCTTGGCGAAGCCGGACGGGGCGTACGAGCAGTACTTC. The full variable domain, its missing parts supplied by reference TRBV5-1 and TRBJ2-7, is KAGVTQTPRYLIKTRGQQVTLSCSPISGHRSVSWYQQTPGQGLQFLFEYFSETQRNKGNFPGRFSGRQFSNSRSEMNVSTLELGDSALYLCASSLAKPDGAYEQYFGPGTRLTVT.

Only one count was recorded for this clone. The identical CDR3 is also encoded by other nucleotide sequences in the sample. The chain combines TRBV5-4 with TRBJ1-5; D not certain. V was shortened by 0 bases and J by 1 base, with 8 bases between the two germline ends. The CDR3 is made up of 15 amino acids. Germline V gives CDR1 SGHNT, CDR2 YYREEE (reference sequence). CDR3 protein: CASSLDPQSNQPQHF. The CDR3 nucleotides are TGTGCCAGCAGCTTGGACCCGCAAAGCAATCAGCCCCAGCATTTT.

Turning to this clone: Other DNA sequences within the sample encode an identical CDR3. The rearrangement uses TRBV9 and TRBJ1-3; D ambiguous. The germline V gene encodes CDR1 SGDLS and CDR2 YYNGEE. Trimming took 0 bases from V and 4 from J, leaving 11 bases between them. The CDR3 is 15 residues long. The DNA of the CDR3 is TGTGCCAGCAGCGTAGACCCTTCCGGAGGAAACACCATATATTTT. Encoded protein: CASSVDPSGGNTIYF.

This chain connects TRBV5-1 to TRBJ2-7, with TRBD2 as a possible D gene (5 bases). The CDR3 sequence is 16 residues long. The germline V and J ends were trimmed by 2 bases and 1 base, with 16 bases remaining between them. Per the germline V gene, CDR1 is SGHRS and CDR2 is YFSETQ. CDR3 nucleotide sequence: TGCGCCAGCAGCTTCTTGGGCCCCCGGGGTTCCTACGAGCAGTACTTC. This sequence encodes CASSFLGPRGSYEQYF. Variable domain in full (rest from reference TRBV5-1 and TRBJ2-7): KAGVTQTPRYLIKTRGQQVTLSCSPISGHRSVSWYQQTPGQGLQFLFEYFSETQRNKGNFPGRFSGRQFSNSRSEMNVSTLELGDSALYLCASSFLGPRGSYEQYFGPGTRLTVT.

V and J are TRBV6-5 and TRBJ2-1, with no clear D. Trimming took 0 bases from V and 9 from J, leaving 15 bases between them. CDR1 and CDR2 from the germline V gene are MNHEY and SVGAGI. This CDR3 has 15 residues. The CDR3 DNA is TGTGCCAGCAGTTACTCACAGAAGGCCTCAATTGAGCAGTTCTTC. Amino acid sequence: CASSYSQKASIEQFF.

The chain joins TRBV6-4 to TRBJ1-1; 9 nucleotides match TRBD1. Germline CDR1 is MRHNA and CDR2 is SNTAGT. Trimming cost V 7 bases and J 7 bases; bases outside gene matches: 10. This CDR3 has 14 amino acids. DNA of the CDR3: TGTGCCAGCAAAGAACAGGGGGCGCAGGGTGAAGCTTTCTTT. This sequence encodes CASKEQGAQGEAFF.

This clone showed up just a few times. The chain uses TRBV19 and TRBJ1-5; D uncertain. Germline CDR1 LNHDA, CDR2 SQIVND (reference sequence). Trimming cost V 6 bases and J 0 bases, with 21 bases left between them. This CDR3 has 18 amino acids. Here the CDR3 reads CASRLHDRGSGSNQPQHF. The CDR3 DNA reads as TGTGCCAGTAGATTACATGACCGCGGCTCGGGTAGCAATCAGCCCCAGCATTTT.

The V gene is TRBV28, the J gene TRBJ1-6, with 7 bases that match TRBD1. V lost 3 bases, J lost 5 bases, and 7 bases stayed unmatched. Germline V gene data show CDR1 as MDHEN and CDR2 as SYDVKM. This CDR3 is 16 amino acids long. The CDR3: CASSLVTGRHNSPLHF. DNA for the CDR3: TGTGCCAGCAGTTTGGTGACAGGGCGACATAATTCACCCCTCCACTTT.

A single count supports this clone. V and J are TRBV3-1 (or the pseudogene TRBV3-2) and TRBJ1-1, with TRBD1 as a possible D gene (6 bases). Between the trimmed V and J ends, which lost 3 bases and 9 bases, there was a span of 14 bases. The germline CDR1 and CDR2 sequences are LGHDT and YNNKEL (reference sequence). This CDR3 contains 13 residues. CDR3 protein: CASSQSRGGQAFF. DNA of the CDR3: TGTGCCAGCAGCCAGTCGAGGGGGGGACAAGCTTTCTTT.

V gene TRBV6-5 combines with J gene TRBJ1-1; possible D gene TRBD1, 5 bases. Germline CDR1 is MNHEY and CDR2 is SVGAGI. This CDR3 has 14 amino acids. V lost 6 bases, J lost 1 base, and 12 bases lay in between. The CDR3 region has the DNA TGTGCCAGCAGCGCCCTGGGACGGAACACTGAAGCTTTCTTT. It translates to CASSALGRNTEAFF.

This clone has more than one count but fewer than ten. The rearrangement joins TRBV5-1 to TRBJ2-3; D ambiguous. The CDR3 extends over 15 amino acids. The V end was cut by 2 bases, the J end by 1 base, with 11 bases between. Germline V gives CDR1 SGHRS, CDR2 YFSETQ. The CDR3 DNA follows: TGCGCCAGCAGCTTTGACGATTCGCGCACAGATACGCAGTATTTT. This encodes CASSFDDSRTDTQYF.

This chain uses TRBV28 with TRBJ1-1; the D is unclear. V shed 7 bases and J shed 5 bases, with 8 bases lying between them. Germline V gene sequence: CDR1 MDHEN, CDR2 SYDVKM. The CDR3 extends over 11 amino acids. CDR3 protein: CASINRTEAFF. CDR3 nucleotides: TGTGCCAGCATTAACCGGACTGAAGCTTTCTTT.

The genes are TRBV6-5 and TRBJ1-6; D call uncertain. V was trimmed by 10 bases and J by 5 bases, leaving 15 bases between them. The CDR3 is made up of 14 amino acids. Germline assignment: CDR1 MNHEY and CDR2 SVGAGI. CDR3 coding DNA: TGTGCCACCCCTGGAGGGCTGAATAATTCACCCCTCCACTTT. Translation gives CATPGGLNNSPLHF.

This chain uses TRBV5-1 with TRBJ1-1; a weak D match, TRBD1 (5 bases). Trimming removed 2 bases at V and 3 bases at J, with 11 bases between. CDR1 and CDR2 (germline): SGHRS, YFSETQ. The CDR3 has 14 amino acids. The CDR3 nucleotides read TGCGCCAGCAGCTTACAGGTTGGGGACACTGAAGCTTTCTTT. The encoded protein is CASSLQVGDTEAFF. Complete variable domain (other parts from reference TRBV5-1 and TRBJ1-1): KAGVTQTPRYLIKTRGQQVTLSCSPISGHRSVSWYQQTPGQGLQFLFEYFSETQRNKGNFPGRFSGRQFSNSRSEMNVSTLELGDSALYLCASSLQVGDTEAFFGQGTRLTVV.

This clone was seen once. V gene TRBV6-5 combines with J gene TRBJ1-4, with D tentatively TRBD1 (6 bases). Germline CDR1 reads MNHEY; CDR2 reads SVGAGI. V was shortened by 7 bases and J by 7 bases, with 16 bases between the two germline ends. The CDR3 runs 14 residues. The DNA of the CDR3 is TGTGCCAGCACCATACAGGGAGAGGGTGAAAAACTGTTTTTT. Protein sequence: CASTIQGEGEKLFF.

The chain couples TRBV7-9 to TRBJ1-1, with D hard to call. Germline CDR1 and CDR2: SEHNR and FQNEAQ (reference sequence). This CDR3 comprises 13 residues. V lost 3 bases, J lost 1 base, and 6 bases lay in between. CDR3 loop: CASSFQQNTEAFF. CDR3 sequence (DNA): TGTGCCAGCAGCTTTCAGCAGAACACTGAAGCTTTCTTT.

V usage is TRBV7-8 and J usage is TRBJ1-4, with D tentatively TRBD1 (5 bases). There are 13 residues in the CDR3. Germline CDR1 and CDR2: SGHVS and FQNEAQ. Trimming stripped 5 bases from V and 7 bases from J, with 11 bases between. CDR3 in amino acids: CASSPGAREKLFF. The CDR3 bases are TGTGCCAGCAGCCCCGGGGCTCGTGAAAAACTGTTTTTT.

The CDR3 region has the DNA TGTGCCAGTAACCGGGACAGGATTTATAATTCACCCCTCCACTTT. Translating gives CASNRDRIYNSPLHF. This chain uses TRBV28 with TRBJ1-6; 8 bases line up with TRBD1. V shed 9 bases and J 4 bases; nucleotides not matched to a gene: 8. This CDR3 comprises 15 residues. From germline, CDR1 is MDHEN and CDR2 SYDVKM.

CDR3 in DNA: TGTGCCAGTAGTAAGAGCAATCAGCCCCAGCATTTT. It translates to CASSKSNQPQHF. The chain uses TRBV19 and TRBJ1-5; D unclear. Trimming stripped 4 bases from V and 1 base from J, with 2 bases between. There are 12 residues in the CDR3. Germline V gene lookup returns CDR1 LNHDA and CDR2 SQIVND (reference sequence).

This clone turned up a few times. This chain connects TRBV28 to TRBJ2-1; TRBD2 is a possible D gene (6 bases). Looked up from germline, CDR1 is MDHEN and CDR2 is SYDVKM. Trimming removed 2 bases from V and 7 bases from J, with 12 bases in between. The CDR3 is 14 amino acids. CDR3 sequence reads: CASSLAREANEQFF. In DNA form, the CDR3 reads TGTGCCAGCAGTTTAGCCAGGGAGGCGAATGAGCAGTTCTTC.

This clone was picked up one time. The rearrangement joins TRBV15 to TRBJ2-7; 9 positions match TRBD1. The CDR3 length is 14 residues. Per the germline V gene, CDR1 is LNHNV and CDR2 is YYDKDF (reference sequence). Trimming at V came to 3 bases and at J to 0 bases, leaving 0 bases not matched to a gene. The CDR3 loop reads CATSRDRGSYEQYF. CDR3 in DNA: TGTGCCACCAGCAGGGACAGGGGCTCCTACGAGCAGTACTTC. Looking up the rest from reference TRBV15 and TRBJ2-7 gives the full variable domain: DAMVIQNPRYQVTQFGKPVTLSCSQTLNHNVMYWYQQKSSQAPKLLFHYYDKDFNNEADTPDNFQSRRPNTSFCFLDIRSPGLGDTAMYLCATSRDRGSYEQYFGPGTRLTVT.

The rearrangement uses TRBV9 and TRBJ1-2, with a possible D match to TRBD1 (6 bases). The CDR3 is made up of 16 amino acids. Trimming stripped 0 bases from V and 6 bases from J, with 18 bases between. Germline V CDR1 and CDR2: SGDLS, YYNGEE. CDR3 residues: CASSVEGTLKADGYTF. The CDR3 DNA sequence: TGTGCCAGCAGCGTAGAGGGGACACTAAAAGCGGATGGCTACACCTTC.

The V gene is TRBV5-1, the J gene TRBJ2-7; 11 positions agree with TRBD1. The germline V gene encodes CDR1 SGHRS and CDR2 YFSETQ. The CDR3 is 14 amino acids. Trimming removed 3 bases from V and 6 bases from J; junction bases left unmatched: 5. This CDR3 reads CASSSGQGAREQYF. The CDR3 nucleotides are TGCGCCAGCAGCTCTGGACAGGGGGCTCGCGAGCAGTACTTC.

V is TRBV29-1 and J is TRBJ1-1; the D is unclear. The V end was cut by 5 bases, the J end by 2 bases, with 6 bases between. Germline V gene lookup returns CDR1 SQVTM and CDR2 ANQGSEA. The CDR3 is made up of 11 amino acids. The CDR3: CSVQRNTEAFF. The CDR3 region has the DNA TGCAGCGTTCAGCGCAACACTGAAGCTTTCTTT.